This T cell receptor beta chain was sequenced in a study of T cell responses to AZD1222 COVID-19 vaccine. Germline V gives CDR1 SQVTM, CDR2 ANQGSEA. V was clipped by 5 bases and J by 0 bases, with 14 bases between them. The CDR3 is 14 residues long. This clone was counted a single time. Produced via immunoSEQ multiplex PCR; TCRdb's table is partial and in-frame only. The table lists tens of thousands of clones, 80% to 95% of them singletons. Sample: peripheral blood, taken 28 days after the second AZD1222 dose. This receptor was taken from an adult who received the AZD1222 COVID-19 vaccine. The rearrangement links TRBV29-1 to TRBJ2-7, with TRBD2 as a possible D gene (6 bases). CDR3 in DNA: TGCAGCGTTTATAGCGGACCTAGCTCCTACGAGCAGTACTTC. Its translation is CSVYSGPSSYEQYF.